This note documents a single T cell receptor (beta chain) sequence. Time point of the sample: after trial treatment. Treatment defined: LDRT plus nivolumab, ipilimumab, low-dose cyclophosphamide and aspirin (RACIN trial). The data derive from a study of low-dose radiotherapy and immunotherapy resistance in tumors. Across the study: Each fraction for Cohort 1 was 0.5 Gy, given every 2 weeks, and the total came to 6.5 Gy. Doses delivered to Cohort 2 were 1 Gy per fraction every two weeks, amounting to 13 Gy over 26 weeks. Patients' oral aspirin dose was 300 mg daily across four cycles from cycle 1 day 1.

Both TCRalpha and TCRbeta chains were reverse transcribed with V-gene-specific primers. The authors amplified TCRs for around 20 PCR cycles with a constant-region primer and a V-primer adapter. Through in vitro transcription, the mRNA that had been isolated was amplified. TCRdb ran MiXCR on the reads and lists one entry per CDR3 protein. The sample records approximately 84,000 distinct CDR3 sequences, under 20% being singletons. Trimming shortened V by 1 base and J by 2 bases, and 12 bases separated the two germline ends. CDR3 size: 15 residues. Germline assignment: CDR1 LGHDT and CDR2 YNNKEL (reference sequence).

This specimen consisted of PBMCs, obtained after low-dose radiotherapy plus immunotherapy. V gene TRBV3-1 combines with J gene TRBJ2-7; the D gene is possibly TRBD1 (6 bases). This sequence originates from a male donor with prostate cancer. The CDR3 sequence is CASSQAPGDPYEQYF. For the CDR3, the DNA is TGTGCCAGCAGCCAAGCCCCAGGGGACCCCTACGAGCAGTACTTC.